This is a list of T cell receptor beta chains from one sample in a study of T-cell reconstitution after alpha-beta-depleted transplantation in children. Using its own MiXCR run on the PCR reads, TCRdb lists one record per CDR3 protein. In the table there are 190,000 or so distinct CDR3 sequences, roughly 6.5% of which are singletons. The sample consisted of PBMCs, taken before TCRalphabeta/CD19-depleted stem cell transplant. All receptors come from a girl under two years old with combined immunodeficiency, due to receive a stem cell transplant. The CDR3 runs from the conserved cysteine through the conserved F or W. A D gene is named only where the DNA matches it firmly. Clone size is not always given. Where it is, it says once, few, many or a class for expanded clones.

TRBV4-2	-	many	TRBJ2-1	TGTGCCAGCAGCCAAGAGACCTCGTTCAATGAGCAGTTCTTC	CASSQETSFNEQFF
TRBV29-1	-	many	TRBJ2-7	TGCAGCGTAGTTACGATCCTTAACTCCTACGAGCAGTACTTC	CSVVTILNSYEQYF
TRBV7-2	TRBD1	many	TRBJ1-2	TGTGCCAGCAGCCCCCTCAAGACAGGGAACTATGGCTACACCTTC	CASSPLKTGNYGYTF
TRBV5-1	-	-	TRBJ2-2	TGCGCCAGCAGCCCAAGCCGGCCATCGAACACCGGGGAGCTGTTTTTT	CASSPSRPSNTGELFF
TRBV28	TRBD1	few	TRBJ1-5	TGTGCCAGCAAGGACAGGGGGAGCAATCAGCCCCAGCATTTT	CASKDRGSNQPQHF
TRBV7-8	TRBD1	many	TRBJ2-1	TGTGCCAGCAGCTCAGGACAGGGGCTATACTCCTACAATGAGCAGTTCTTC	CASSSGQGLYSYNEQFF
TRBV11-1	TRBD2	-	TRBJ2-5	TGTGCCAGCAGCCATTCGGGGGGGGAGACCCAGTACTTC	CASSHSGGETQYF
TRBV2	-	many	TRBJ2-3	TGTGCCAGCAGTGGTGAGACCACAGATACGCAGTATTTT	CASSGETTDTQYF
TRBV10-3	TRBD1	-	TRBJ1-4	TGTGCCATCAGTTTTTCAACAGGGGGCAAGGACGGAACTAGTGAAAAACTGTTTTTT	CAISFSTGGKDGTSEKLFF
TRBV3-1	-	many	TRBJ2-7	TGTGCCAGCAGTCCCCAGCGGAGCTCCTACGAGCAGTACTTC	CASSPQRSSYEQYF
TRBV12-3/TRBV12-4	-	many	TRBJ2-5	TGTGCCAGCAGTGTTATCGACCAACTAAAGGAGACCCAGTACTTC	CASSVIDQLKETQYF
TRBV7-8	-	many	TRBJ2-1	TGTGCCAGCAGCTCCGAACAGGAGGAGCAGTTCTTC	CASSSEQEEQFF
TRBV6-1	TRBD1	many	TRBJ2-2	TGTGCCAGCAGTGAAGCCGGCAACAGGGGTTATACCGGGGAGCTGTTTTTT	CASSEAGNRGYTGELFF
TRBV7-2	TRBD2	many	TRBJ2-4	TGTGCCAGCAGCTTAGGCGGGGGGTGGGACATTCAGTACTTC	CASSLGGGWDIQYF
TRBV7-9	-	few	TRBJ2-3	TGTGCCAGCAGAAACCCTAGCACAGATACGCAGTATTTT	CASRNPSTDTQYF
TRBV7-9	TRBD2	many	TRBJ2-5	TGTGCCACCCGTATAGCGGGGGGCCAAGAGACCCAGTACTTC	CATRIAGGQETQYF
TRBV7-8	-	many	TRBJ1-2	TGTGCCAGCAGCTTGTTATCGGGGAGTGGCTACACCTTC	CASSLLSGSGYTF
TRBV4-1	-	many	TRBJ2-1	TGCGCCAGCAGCCCTCAGGCCTACAATGAGCAGTTCTTC	CASSPQAYNEQFF
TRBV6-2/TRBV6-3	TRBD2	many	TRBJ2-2	TGTGCCAGCAGTGATGGGACTAGCGTTCCCGGGGAGCTGTTTTTT	CASSDGTSVPGELFF
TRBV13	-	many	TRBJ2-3	TGTGCCAGCAGCTTTATGTGGTTCGGTACGCAGTATTTT	CASSFMWFGTQYF
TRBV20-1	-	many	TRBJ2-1	TGCAGTGCTAGTGTCCCCATCGGCGATGAGCAGTTCTTC	CSASVPIGDEQFF
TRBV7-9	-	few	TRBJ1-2	TGTGCCAGCAGCTTCATAGGCTATGGCTACACCTTC	CASSFIGYGYTF
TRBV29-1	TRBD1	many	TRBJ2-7	TGCAGCGTGTGGACAGGGACCTACGAGCAGTACTTC	CSVWTGTYEQYF
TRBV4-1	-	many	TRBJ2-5	TGCGCCAGCAGGGATTTGCAAGAGACCCAGTACTTC	CASRDLQETQYF
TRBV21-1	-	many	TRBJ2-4	TGTGCCGGGCTCGATCGAAACATTCAGTACTTC	CAGLDRNIQYF
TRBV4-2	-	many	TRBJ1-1	TGTGCCAGCAGCCGAAGGACCTATCGGAACACTGAAGCTTTCTTT	CASSRRTYRNTEAFF
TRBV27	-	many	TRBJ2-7	TGTGCCAGCAGTGTGAGCAGGGCGCCCTACGAGCAGTACTTC	CASSVSRAPYEQYF
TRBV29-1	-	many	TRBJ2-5	TGCAGCGGGAACAGAGGTCAAGAGACCCAGTACTTC	CSGNRGQETQYF
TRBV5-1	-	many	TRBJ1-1	TGCGCCAGCAGTCCTGACCTAAACACTGAAGCTTTCTTT	CASSPDLNTEAFF